This TCR beta chain is from a study of blood T cell repertoires in COVID-19. Background on the study: Samples taken during acute and convalescent COVID-19 were collected in the United States, Italy and Spain. PBMCs, B-cell-depleted T cells, or T cells were the source of the cDNA or gDNA that made up the material.

This clone was detected only a few times. Authors' processing steps: Estimation of nucleated cell counts relied on the amplification of reference gene primers. TCRdb's table, derived via immunoSEQ multiplex PCR, lists solely in-frame clones and lacks some. That table gives V, J and clone size, and the DNA gave D and trimming. Among some 350,000 clones listed, 85% to 90% were seen once. Germline V gene lookup returns CDR1 SGHRS and CDR2 YFSETQ. Trimming pared 0 bases from V and 2 bases from J, leaving 11 bases between. The CDR3 extends over 15 amino acids. This sequence originates from a man aged 18 to 35 with active or convalescent COVID-19. The rearrangement links TRBV5-1 to TRBJ1-2; weak D call: TRBD1 (6 bases). The sequencing input was peripheral blood. DNA of the CDR3: TGCGCCAGCAGCTTGGAATCGGGGGGCAACTATGGCTACACCTTC. Its protein product is CASSLESGGNYGYTF.